These 6 T cell receptor beta chains were all obtained from the same sample, sequenced in a study of blood T cells in healthy people across ages. A second PCR, run for about 7 to 11 cycles, used a sample-barcoded 5' primer plus a J-beta primer mix. In TCRdb, the 5' RACE reads were re-called with MiXCR into one record per CDR3 protein. The data contain some 900,000 distinct CDR3 sequences, approximately 49% of them singletons. Sample: blood. The receptors here all came from a man aged 25-40 years in good health.

This clonotype was detected a few times. The rearrangement links TRBV6-2 or TRBV6-3 to TRBJ2-7, with D possibly matching TRBD2 (7 bases). The germline gives CDR1 MNHEY, CDR2 SVGEGT. The CDR3 loop spans 17 amino acids. Trimming removed 4 bases at V and 0 bases at J, with 19 bases between. CDR3 in DNA: TGTGCCAGCAGTTCCCCTAGAAGGGGGGGATCCTCCTACGAGCAGTACTTC. Protein sequence: CASSSPRRGGSSYEQYF.

The gene calls are TRBV12-3 or TRBV12-4 and TRBJ2-1, with 9 positions matching TRBD1. V shed 4 bases and J 1 base; nucleotides not matched to a gene: 14. The CDR3 spans 19 residues. The CDR3 bases are TGTGCCAGCAGTTACGGAAGGACAGGGGTACCTGGGTCCTACAATGAGCAGTTCTTC. Translation: CASSYGRTGVPGSYNEQFF.

CDR3 in DNA: TGCAGTGCTACCCGCCCCGGGGCCGGGGAGCTGTTTTTT. Amino acids: CSATRPGAGELFF. The rearrangement uses TRBV20-1 and TRBJ2-2, with D tentatively TRBD2 (5 bases). This CDR3 is built from 13 residues. The V gene lost 4 bases and the J gene lost 6 bases, with 12 bases spanning the gap. Germline-derived CDR1 and CDR2 are DFQATT and SNEGSKA (reference sequence).

This clonotype was detected only a few times. CDR3 sequence (DNA): TGCGCCAGCAGCCAAGATCTCGGGGGCCCGTCCGATACGCAGTATTTT. It codes for CASSQDLGGPSDTQYF. V is TRBV4-1 and J is TRBJ2-3, with D perhaps given as TRBD1 or TRBD2 (6 bases each). The V gene lost 0 bases and the J gene lost 6 bases, with 16 bases spanning the gap. The germline CDR1 and CDR2 sequences are MGHRA and YSYEKL. The CDR3 has 16 amino acids.

This clonotype was recorded a few times. The CDR3 region has the DNA TGCGCCAGCAGCAGGGACTGGGAAGAGACCCAGTACTTC. As protein: CASSRDWEETQYF. The V call is TRBV5-1, the J call TRBJ2-5; perhaps TRBD2 as D (6 bases). CDR3 length: 13 amino acids. V gave up 4 bases and J gave up 3 bases, with 10 bases separating them. Germline values: CDR1 SGHRS, CDR2 YFSETQ.

In regard to this clonotype: This could be a read error, since a much larger clone is one nucleotide away. This rearrangement joins TRBV29-1 to TRBJ2-5; D uncertain. The J call may be wrong; the DNA end is better matched by TRBJ2-7. This CDR3 has 12 residues. Per germline, CDR1 SQVTM and CDR2 ANQGSEA. The CDR3 is CSVEDASCEQYF. DNA of the CDR3: TGCAGCGTTGAAGACGCTTCCTGCGAGCAGTACTTC.